The entry that follows covers one T cell receptor (beta chain) sequence. This clonotype appeared many times. Its recognized antigen is unknown. The input lacks base qualities; no much larger clone sits a single base away. The data stem from a study of T-cell reconstitution after alpha-beta-depleted transplantation in children (dated by TCRdb to the mid-2010s). Concerning the study at large: Using TCR repertoire profiling, the study quantitatively followed how T-cell immune reconstitution unfolded in children after TCRalphabeta/CD19-depleted allogeneic hematopoietic cell transplantation.

Library construction relied on PCR. For sequencing, an Illumina HiSeq 2500 was employed. To normalize quantification of the TCRbeta repertoire, the TCR libraries were built with molecular barcoding that relied on unique molecular identifiers. TCRdb applied fastp at Q25 and MiXCR to the public reads, then kept only in-frame beta chains. Under each unique CDR3 protein, matching rows form one entry showing the most common genes and DNA. The sample table contains fewer than 95,000 distinct CDR3 sequences; only one count was recorded for 12% of them. The ten largest clones represent approximately 13% of the sample. CDR1 ENHRY and CDR2 SYGVKD are derived from the germline V gene. The CDR3 numbers 14 residues from cysteine through phenylalanine. The sequence is cut down to CDR3 DNA, 42 bases in frame from base 1. V gives up 3 bases and J gives up 4 bases, and the segment between their germline ends measures 13 bases.

The TCR comes from a human donor who donated a stem cell graft to a child with inherited bone marrow failure. The V gene is TRBV10-3 and the J gene is TRBJ2-7; a confident D gene designation cannot be given. Sequenced material: PBMCs from the stem cell graft donor, taken from the stem cell graft. The CDR3 protein sequence reads: CAISEVSRRYEQYF. The nucleotides read TGTGCCATCAGTGAAGTAAGCCGTAGATACGAGCAGTACTTC.